A selection of T cell receptor beta chains follows, all from one sample in a study of blood T cell repertoires in COVID-19. Measured with immunoSEQ multiplex PCR; TCRdb has only the in-frame clones, and not every one. In the table there are nearly 350,000 clones, over 70% of which are singletons. The material sequenced was peripheral blood. All receptors come from a man younger than 45 with active or convalescent COVID-19. Each CDR3 is given with its conserved first and last residue. D genes are given only for firm matches. Part of the rows lack a size; the others show once, few, many or a class for expanded clones.

few,.,TRBJ2-2,TRBV4-3,TGCGCCAGCAGCCAAGATTTGGTCAGGAGGGCAACCGGGGAGCTGTTTTTT,CASSQDLVRRATGELFF
.,TRBD1,TRBJ2-3,TRBV25-1,TGTGCCAGCAGCTCCGTCACAGGGGGAAGTCAAGATACGCAGTATTTT,CASSSVTGGSQDTQYF
.,.,TRBJ2-2,TRBV27,TGTGCCAGCACCCCTGGCAGGGGGAACACCGGGGAGCTGTTTTTT,CASTPGRGNTGELFF
few,.,TRBJ1-3,TRBV18,TGTGCCAGCTCACCCGTCGTCGGGGGTAAAGGAAACACCATATATTTT,CASSPVVGGKGNTIYF
.,.,TRBJ1-5,TRBV4-2,TGTGCCAGCAGCCGAGATAGTGGGGGCAGTCAGCCCCAGCATTTT,CASSRDSGGSQPQHF
few,.,TRBJ1-5,TRBV4-1,TGCGCCAGCAGCCAAGAAGGGGCGCTCGGACAGTCCGACGTTAGCAATCAGCCCCAGCATTTT,CASSQEGALGQSDVSNQPQHF
.,TRBD1,TRBJ1-1,TRBV2,TGTGCCAGCAGTTTACAGGGGGTCAACACTGAAGCTTTCTTT,CASSLQGVNTEAFF
once,TRBD1,TRBJ2-5,TRBV4-1,TGCGCCAGCAGCCCCCTTCTCGGACAGGGGAGACAAGAGACCCAGTACTTC,CASSPLLGQGRQETQYF
.,.,TRBJ2-7,TRBV28,TGTGCCAGCAGAATTGGGGGGACGCCCGACGAGCAGTACTTC,CASRIGGTPDEQYF
.,.,TRBJ1-6,TRBV19,TGTGCCAGTAAAGGGGGCTCCTATAATTCACCCCTCCACTTT,CASKGGSYNSPLHF
.,.,TRBJ2-7,TRBV30,TGTGCCTGGAGTCGGGGGTTTGGCTCCTACGAGCAGTACTTC,CAWSRGFGSYEQYF
.,.,TRBJ1-1,TRBV7-2,TGTGCCAGCACCCTAAACACTGAAGCTTTCTTT,CASTLNTEAFF
.,TRBD1,TRBJ1-6,TRBV5-1,TGCGCCAGCAGCTCCGCAGGGGGTAATTCACCCCTCCACTTT,CASSSAGGNSPLHF
.,.,TRBJ1-4,TRBV4-3,TGCGCCAGCAGCCAAGAGTGGAGGGGTAGGGGTGAAAAACTGTTTTTT,CASSQEWRGRGEKLFF
.,.,TRBJ2-2,TRBV10-3,TGTGCCATCAGTGATGGCACTAGCCCAACCGGGGAGCTGTTTTTT,CAISDGTSPTGELFF
many,TRBD1,TRBJ2-7,TRBV5-4,TGTGCCAGCAGCACAGGGGACGAGCAGTACTTC,CASSTGDEQYF
.,TRBD2,TRBJ2-5,TRBV18,TGTGCCAGCTCACTGCAGACTAGCGCTCAAGAGACCCAGTACTTC,CASSLQTSAQETQYF
.,.,TRBJ2-5,TRBV29-1,TGCAGCGCCGGGGGGCGTTTGGGGGAGACCCAGTACTTC,CSAGGRLGETQYF
.,TRBD2,TRBJ2-7,TRBV7-9,TGTGCCAGCAGCCCCCCCAGTGGGTCGACTAGCGGGAGTTGGTACGAGCAGTACTTC,CASSPPSGSTSGSWYEQYF
once,TRBD2,TRBJ2-3,TRBV11-2,TGTGCCAGCAGCAAAAACGGGGGGGCCTCCGTAGATACGCAGTATTTT,CASSKNGGASVDTQYF
few,.,TRBJ1-4,TRBV7-8,TGTGCCAGCAGCCCCCAGCCCCGGGGGGACGAAAAACTGTTTTTT,CASSPQPRGDEKLFF
.,TRBD2,TRBJ2-3,TRBV6-5,TGTGCCAGCAGTTACTCGCCCGGGGGGAGCACAGATACGCAGTATTTT,CASSYSPGGSTDTQYF
.,TRBD1,TRBJ2-3,TRBV19,TGTGCCAGTAGTATAAGGGGGCTGGGTTTGAATACGCAGTATTTT,CASSIRGLGLNTQYF
.,TRBD2,TRBJ2-7,TRBV6-5,TGTGCCAGCAGCCCGGGACTAGCGGCCTACGAGCAGTACTTC,CASSPGLAAYEQYF
.,.,TRBJ2-2,TRBV19,TGTGCCAGTAGTGCACAAGTGAACACCGGGGAGCTGTTTTTT,CASSAQVNTGELFF
.,TRBD1,TRBJ2-3,TRBV5-1,TGCGCCAGCAATGCCGGGACAGCTACCAGCACAGATACGCAGTATTTT,CASNAGTATSTDTQYF
.,TRBD2,TRBJ2-3,TRBV2,TGTGCCAGCGCGGGACTAGCGGGACCCACAGATACGCAGTATTTT,CASAGLAGPTDTQYF
.,TRBD1,TRBJ1-6,TRBV4-3,TGCGCCAGCAGCCAAGACAGGGGGAACTCACCCCTCCACTTT,CASSQDRGNSPLHF
.,TRBD2,TRBJ2-1,TRBV19,TGTGCCAGTAGTATAGCCAGGGGGTCTAGCGGGGCCCGAAGTGAGCAGTTCTTC,CASSIARGSSGARSEQFF
few,.,TRBJ2-3,TRBV4-3,TGCGCCAGCAGCCAAAGCACCACAGATACGCAGTATTTT,CASSQSTTDTQYF
.,TRBD2,TRBJ2-3,TRBV19,TGTGCCAGTAGTACCCTCGGGGAGGGAACAGATACGCAGTATTTT,CASSTLGEGTDTQYF
.,.,TRBJ1-1,TRBV15,TGTGCCACCAGCAGAGTTGTACAGAAGAACACTGAAGCTTTCTTT,CATSRVVQKNTEAFF
.,.,TRBJ1-5,TRBV4-1,TGCGCCAGCAGCCAACAAATCAGGGGCAATCAGCCCCAGCATTTT,CASSQQIRGNQPQHF
once,TRBD2,TRBJ2-7,TRBV5-1,TGCGCCAGCAGCTTACTAGCGGGGCAATCCTACGAGCAGTACTTC,CASSLLAGQSYEQYF
.,.,TRBJ1-1,TRBV30,TGTGCCTGGAGTGGGACAGTCAACACTGAAGCTTTCTTT,CAWSGTVNTEAFF
once,.,TRBJ2-5,TRBV5-1,TGCGCCAGCAGCTCGGCAGGAGGGTTCCAAGAGACCCAGTACTTC,CASSSAGGFQETQYF
few,.,TRBJ1-4,TRBV27,TGTGCCAGCAGCCTAACGGGGTATGAAAAACTGTTTTTT,CASSLTGYEKLFF
.,.,TRBJ1-2,TRBV6-1,TGTGCCAGCAGTGAACCACAGACGTATGGCTACACCTTC,CASSEPQTYGYTF
.,TRBD1,TRBJ1-1,TRBV5-1,TGCGCCAGCAGCCGGACAGGGGAAATGACTGAAGCTTTCTTT,CASSRTGEMTEAFF
.,.,TRBJ2-1,TRBV10-3,TGTGCCATGTCTTACGCGGGATTAAATGAGCAGTTCTTC,CAMSYAGLNEQFF